The 32 T cell receptor beta chains below come from one sample, sequenced in a study of T-cell reconstitution after alpha-beta-depleted transplantation in children. The TCRbeta library incorporated unique molecular identifiers. TCRdb processed the PCR reads anew with MiXCR; each CDR3 protein has one entry. The table shows hundreds of thousands of distinct CDR3 sequences, with around a sixth occurring only once. This sample comprised PBMCs from the stem cell graft donor, obtained from the stem cell graft. The receptors shown here come from a human donor who donated a stem cell graft to a child with acute myeloid leukemia.

This clonotype was counted ten times or more. The chain uses TRBV20-1 and TRBJ2-2; 11 bases line up with TRBD2. Germline-derived CDR1 and CDR2 are DFQATT and SNEGSKA (reference sequence). There are 15 residues in the CDR3. V lost 4 bases and J lost 8; bases outside the gene matches: 9. The CDR3 protein is CSAKTSGALVGELFF. CDR3 sequence (DNA): TGCAGTGCTAAGACTAGCGGGGCACTTGTAGGGGAGCTGTTTTTT.

This clonotype was counted ten times or more. The junction does not match germline at one end; this may be a read error. This sequence joins TRBV12-3 or TRBV12-4 and TRBJ1-4; the D gene is possibly TRBD1 (6 bases). The length of the CDR3 is 13 residues. The CDR3 nucleotides read TGTGCCAGCAGTCAGGACAGTACCTCGACCCGGGTTTTT. It is translated as CASSQDSTSTRVF.

This clonotype was found a few times. The chain recombines TRBV12-3 or TRBV12-4 with TRBJ2-7; 7 bases line up with TRBD1. Trimming cost V 6 bases and J 2 bases; bases outside gene matches: 7. The CDR3 consists of 14 residues. The CDR3 spells CASRQGPVTYEQYF. The CDR3 DNA reads as TGTGCCAGCAGACAGGGGCCCGTAACCTACGAGCAGTACTTC.

Note on this clonotype: The junction shows a germline mismatch at one end, possibly a read error. This chain uses TRBV5-1 with TRBJ2-3; D uncertain. This CDR3 spans 15 amino acids. The germline gives CDR1 SGHRS, CDR2 YFSETQ. CDR3 in amino acids: CASRDGRSHTDTLYF. CDR3 nucleotide sequence: TGCGCCAGCAGGGATGGACGGTCTCACACAGATACGCTGTATTTT.

This clonotype was seen at least ten times. This chain connects TRBV4-3 to TRBJ2-7; D is undetermined. This CDR3 has 13 residues. The germline V gene has CDR1 LGHNA and CDR2 YSLEER. Trimming removed 0 bases at V and 2 bases at J, with 5 bases between. CDR3 amino acids: CASSQDVAYEQYF. In DNA, the CDR3 is TGCGCCAGCAGCCAAGACGTAGCCTACGAGCAGTACTTC.

This clonotype has ten or more counts. The V and J genes are TRBV10-2 and TRBJ2-1; D ambiguous. Germline CDR1 and CDR2: WSHSY and SAAADI. The CDR3 consists of 15 residues. Deletions cut 2 bases from V and 5 bases from J, with 13 bases between. The CDR3 DNA follows: TGCGCCAGCAGTGAGGTGGGTGAGCGAGACAATGAGCAGTTCTTC. Protein: CASSEVGERDNEQFF.

V gene TRBV7-9 combines with J gene TRBJ2-5, with a tentative D call TRBD2 (6 bases). CDR3 length: 15 residues. V was clipped by 4 bases and J by 4 bases, with 16 bases between them. Germline V CDR1 and CDR2: SEHNR, FQNEAQ (reference sequence). The CDR3 DNA follows: TGTGCCAGCAGCTCGGTTGGCGGGGCCAGAGAGACCCAGTACTTC. Protein product: CASSSVGGARETQYF.

This clonotype was counted many times. The chain has TRBV20-1 and TRBJ1-5, with D unresolved. The CDR3 consists of 12 residues. V was cut by 6 bases and J by 2 bases, with 8 bases left in between. Germline V gene lookup returns CDR1 DFQATT and CDR2 SNEGSKA (reference sequence). The CDR3 DNA follows: TGCAGTGCGGCGCCGGGCAATCAGCCCCAGCATTTT. As protein: CSAAPGNQPQHF.

About this clonotype: A much larger clone is a single base away; this may be a read error. V usage is TRBV9 and J usage is TRBJ1-6; D is possibly TRBD1 (5 bases). CDR1 is SGDLS, CDR2 YYNGEE, per germline. Trimming cost V 3 bases and J 8 bases, with 15 bases left between them. The CDR3 has 15 amino acids. The CDR3 bases are TGTGCCAGCAGCGCGGGAGAGGGGCCCTATTCACCCCTCCACTTT. Amino acid sequence: CASSAGEGPYSPLHF.

The genes are TRBV7-2 and TRBJ2-5; D not resolved. Looked up from germline, CDR1 is SGHTA and CDR2 is FQGNSA. This CDR3 spans 15 amino acids. V lost 0 bases to trimming and J lost 2 bases, with 10 bases between them. For the CDR3, the DNA is TGTGCCAGCAGCTTAGCGACTGGATGGCAAGAGACCCAGTACTTC. The encoded protein is CASSLATGWQETQYF.

This chain joins TRBV10-3 and TRBJ2-3; 7 positions match TRBD1. This CDR3 region has 16 residues. V lost 5 bases, J lost 0 bases, and 8 bases stayed unmatched. Germline values: CDR1 ENHRY, CDR2 SYGVKD. The CDR3 reads CAISTPTTGSTDTQYF. The CDR3 DNA follows: TGTGCCATCAGTACTCCGACGACAGGGAGCACAGATACGCAGTATTTT.

The table lists this clonotype with many counts. The chain joins TRBV20-1 to TRBJ2-1; D might be TRBD1 or TRBD2, each matching 5 bases. The V end was cut by 3 bases, the J end by 7 bases, with 13 bases between. The CDR3 extends over 13 amino acids. From germline, CDR1 is DFQATT and CDR2 SNEGSKA (reference sequence). As DNA, the CDR3 is TGCAGTGCTAGCCCGGGGACCCTTAATGAGCAGTTCTTC. It is translated as CSASPGTLNEQFF.

This clonotype turned up a few times. The rearrangement uses TRBV4-3 and TRBJ2-3; 7 bases line up with TRBD1. Trimming cost V 1 base and J 3 bases; bases outside gene matches: 7. The CDR3 runs 16 residues. Germline V lookup: CDR1 LGHNA, CDR2 YSLEER. CDR3 nucleotide sequence: TGCGCCAGCAGCCAAGCGACAGGGATTGCGACAGATACGCAGTATTTT. Amino acids: CASSQATGIATDTQYF.

The table lists this clonotype with many counts. The V call is TRBV20-1, the J call TRBJ2-7; TRBD1 might be the D (6 bases). The CDR3 has 13 amino acids. Deletions cut 3 bases from V and 2 bases from J, with 11 bases between. CDR1 and CDR2 (germline): DFQATT, SNEGSKA (reference sequence). CDR3 nucleotide sequence: TGCAGTGCTAGGGGGGACAATACCTACGAGCAGTACTTC. Protein: CSARGDNTYEQYF.

The CDR3 loop is CASKDRALTGELFF. The CDR3 DNA is TGCGCCAGCAAGGACAGGGCTTTGACCGGGGAGCTGTTTTTT. The chain uses TRBV5-1 and TRBJ2-2, with 8 nucleotides matching TRBD1. CDR1 and CDR2 (germline): SGHRS, YFSETQ. Trimming at V came to 6 bases and at J to 5 bases, leaving 6 bases not matched to a gene. This CDR3 is built from 14 residues.

Details on this clonotype: An end of the junction differs from the germline gene, which may be a read error. V gene TRBV20-1 combines with J gene TRBJ2-1; no reliable D call. This CDR3 has 16 amino acids. Germline values: CDR1 DFQATT, CDR2 SNEGSKA (reference sequence). DNA of the CDR3: TGCTGTGCTGTTCTTCTTAGTCTAAGCTCCTACAATGAGCAGTTCTTC. Translation: CCAVLLSLSSYNEQFF.

Concerning this clonotype itself: This sequence may be a read error, since a much larger clone differs from it by one base. The rearrangement joins TRBV12-3 or TRBV12-4 to TRBJ2-2, with D perhaps given as TRBD1 or TRBD2 (5 bases each). The CDR3 spans 12 residues. The chain's CDR3 is CASSFGPGDLFF. CDR3 in DNA: TGTGCCAGCAGTTTCGGCCCCGGGGACCTGTTTTTT.

This clonotype was seen just once. At one of its ends the junction is not consistent with the germline gene, which may arise from a read error. V usage is TRBV20-1 and J usage is TRBJ2-1; D remains ambiguous. This CDR3 is 11 amino acids long. CDR1 DFQATT and CDR2 SNEGSKA come from the germline V gene (reference sequence). Here the CDR3 reads CSAPERNEQSF. CDR3 coding DNA: TGCAGTGCCCCGGAACGGAATGAGCAGTCCTTC.

The chain uses TRBV28 and TRBJ2-2; D not certain. Between the trimmed V and J ends, which lost 5 bases and 3 bases, there was a span of 10 bases. Germline V gene data show CDR1 as MDHEN and CDR2 as SYDVKM. The CDR3 loop spans 14 amino acids. The CDR3 sequence: CASSPTFYTGELFF. The CDR3 bases are TGTGCCAGCAGTCCCACCTTTTACACCGGGGAGCTGTTTTTT.

This clonotype turned up a few times. J is TRBJ2-7 and V is TRBV25-1, with TRBD1 matching 7 bases. Looked up from germline, CDR1 is MGHDK and CDR2 is SYGVNS. This CDR3 has 13 residues. The trim removed 6 bases at V and 5 bases at J, leaving 7 bases unmatched. CDR3 in amino acids: CASRRTGSDEQYV. The CDR3 bases are TGTGCCAGCAGGCGGACAGGCTCTGACGAGCAGTACGTC.

V is TRBV7-8 and J is TRBJ2-7; 8 bases match TRBD1. The CDR3 consists of 14 residues. CDR1 is SGHVS and CDR2 is FQNEAQ in the germline V gene. V was clipped by 3 bases and J by 5 bases; unmatched bases: 6. The CDR3 sequence is CASSFQGAINEQYF. DNA of the CDR3: TGTGCCAGCAGCTTCCAGGGGGCAATCAACGAGCAGTACTTC.

This clonotype was seen repeatedly, ten times or more. The rearrangement links TRBV12-3 or TRBV12-4 to TRBJ2-7; 7 bases are shared with TRBD1. The trim removed 5 bases at V and 3 bases at J, leaving 7 bases unmatched. The CDR3 runs 14 residues. CDR3 region: CASSPRWDSYEQYF. In nucleotides, the CDR3 is TGTGCCAGCAGTCCACGATGGGACAGCTACGAGCAGTACTTC.

The chain combines TRBV5-1 with TRBJ1-1; TRBD1 agrees at 8 bases. J lost 5 bases, V lost 4 bases, and 7 bases had no gene match. From germline, CDR1 is SGHRS and CDR2 YFSETQ. The CDR3 consists of 14 residues. The CDR3 reads CASSEDRGGTEAFF. The CDR3 DNA reads TGCGCCAGCAGCGAAGACAGGGGAGGAACTGAAGCTTTCTTT.

This clonotype came up many times. CDR3 coding DNA: TGCAGCGTTGATCCAACCTCCTACAATGAGCAGTTCTTC. Translating it yields CSVDPTSYNEQFF. J is TRBJ2-1 and V is TRBV29-1, with D unresolved. CDR3 length: 13 residues. Trimming shortened V by 3 bases and J by 0 bases, and 6 bases separated the two germline ends. Germline values: CDR1 SQVTM, CDR2 ANQGSEA.

This clonotype was detected a few times. This sequence joins TRBV20-1 and TRBJ2-3; TRBD2 might be the D (5 bases). Trimming pared 3 bases from V and 2 bases from J, leaving 9 bases between. Germline CDR1 is DFQATT and CDR2 is SNEGSKA (reference sequence). This CDR3 comprises 13 residues. In DNA, the CDR3 is TGCAGTGCTAGCCTGAGGGCCACAGATACGCAGTATTTT. Its protein product is CSASLRATDTQYF.

This clonotype was seen many times. V gene TRBV9 combines with J gene TRBJ1-1, with D possibly matching TRBD1 (6 bases). V was pared by 3 bases and J by 1 base, with 13 bases between. In germline, CDR1 is SGDLS, CDR2 YYNGEE. This CDR3 spans 15 amino acids. CDR3 in DNA: TGTGCCAGCAGCGGAGGGGGACACCAGAACACTGAAGCTTTCTTT. It yields the protein CASSGGGHQNTEAFF.

This clonotype came up once. This sequence joins TRBV7-9 and TRBJ2-5; 12 nucleotides align to TRBD1. Germline V CDR1 and CDR2: SEHNR, FQNEAQ (reference sequence). J was trimmed by 5 bases and V by 10 bases; bases with no gene match: 11. The CDR3 covers 15 residues. The CDR3: CAISTGTGGIETQYF. The DNA for the CDR3 is TGTGCCATCTCTACCGGGACAGGGGGCATCGAGACCCAGTACTTC.

In its sample, this clonotype was seen many times. V gene TRBV25-1 combines with J gene TRBJ2-5, with 7 bases lining up with TRBD2. Trimming removed 2 bases from V and 3 bases from J; junction bases left unmatched: 9. Germline CDR1 MGHDK, CDR2 SYGVNS. The CDR3 has 16 amino acids. CDR3 region: CASSEREGRPKETQYF. The CDR3 nucleotides are TGTGCCAGCAGTGAAAGGGAGGGACGGCCAAAAGAGACCCAGTACTTC. The whole variable domain, remainder taken from reference TRBV25-1 and TRBJ2-5, is EADIYQTPRYLVIGTGKKITLECSQTMGHDKMYWYQQDPGMELHLIHYSYGVNSTEKGDLSSESTVSRIRTEHFPLTLESARPSHTSQYLCASSEREGRPKETQYFGPGTRLLVL.

Notes on this clonotype: The missing conserved phenylalanine or tryptophan at the end of this CDR3 makes a read error likely. The chain is built from TRBV7-6 and TRBJ2-1; D is possibly TRBD1 (6 bases). CDR3 length: 15 amino acids. Germline lookup yields CDR1 SGHVS and CDR2 FNYEAQ. Trimming shortened V by 4 bases and J by 4 bases, and 14 bases separated the two germline ends. The chain's CDR3 is CASSSGPGTYNEQFS. The CDR3, as DNA: TGTGCCAGCAGCTCCGGCCCCGGGACATACAATGAGCAGTTCTCC.

This clonotype came up many times. The chain recombines TRBV30 with TRBJ1-1; D not certain. Germline V gene data show CDR1 as GTSNPN and CDR2 as SVGIG (reference sequence). V lost 3 bases and J lost 2, with 7 bases in between. The CDR3 covers 12 residues. CDR3 amino acids: CAWRGPNTEAFF. CDR3 coding DNA: TGTGCCTGGAGAGGGCCTAACACTGAAGCTTTCTTT.

This clonotype has just a few counts. This chain uses TRBV13 with TRBJ2-7; 8 bases agree with TRBD1. This CDR3 is built from 15 residues. Germline trimming cut 2 bases from V and 1 base from J; bases unmatched to any gene: 4. Looked up from germline, CDR1 is PRHDT and CDR2 is FYEKMQ (reference sequence). CDR3 sequence (DNA): TGTGCCAGCAGCTTAAGAAACAGGGGGTCCTACGAGCAGTACGTC. Translation: CASSLRNRGSYEQYV.

This chain links TRBV11-1 with TRBJ1-1; D is uncertain. Germline CDR1 reads SGHAT; CDR2 reads FQDESV (reference sequence). This CDR3 has 18 amino acids. V lost 1 base and J 5 bases, leaving 23 bases between the germline ends. The CDR3 here is CASSLGSLLGSHWTEAFF. As DNA, the CDR3 is TGTGCCAGCAGCTTAGGGTCCCTCCTGGGATCCCACTGGACTGAAGCTTTCTTT.